This passage covers 18 T cell receptor beta chains from one sample sequenced in a study of regulatory T cells in long-lasting Graves disease (dated by TCRdb to about 2021). Per the publication, the time point label means: newly diagnosed GD, antithyroid drugs for less than 3 months. For both TCR sequencing and RNA sequencing, RNA was extracted from PBMCs using TRIzol. The library was generated by multiplex PCR. This sample was sequenced with an Illumina HiSeq 4000. CDR3 regions were amplified by Arm-PCR with iRepertoire HTBI primers to construct TCR beta libraries. TCRdb cleaned the public reads at Q25 with fastp, built clones with MiXCR and kept in-frame beta chains. Rows with one shared CDR3 protein collapse into an entry with the most common genes and DNA. This sample comprises approximately 400,000 distinct CDR3 sequences, around a sixth of them detected only once. Over 20% of the sample belongs to the ten largest clones.

The material sequenced was peripheral blood mononuclear cells (PBMCs), taken at new diagnosis, from a patient treated with antithyroid drugs. The source is a female donor with Graves disease.

This clonotype was seen many times. V gene TRBV7-6 combines with J gene TRBJ1-1, with D uncertain. Trimming pared 6 bases from V and 1 base from J, leaving 9 bases between. Per germline, CDR1 SGHVS and CDR2 FNYEAQ. The CDR3 sequence is 13 residues long. CDR3 DNA sequence: TGTGCCAGCAGGAGGGAGGGGAACACTGAAGCTTTCTTT. Protein: CASRREGNTEAFF.

This clonotype was recorded at least ten times. V gene TRBV2 combines with J gene TRBJ2-2; 7 bases are shared with TRBD2. The CDR3 has 15 residues. In germline, CDR1 is SNHLY, CDR2 FYNNEI. Trimming cost V 0 bases and J 5 bases; bases outside gene matches: 3. CDR3 coding DNA: TGTGCCAGCAGTGAAGCGGCCGGGGGGACCGGGGAGCTGTTTTTT. The encoded protein is CASSEAAGGTGELFF.

Ten or more counts support this clonotype. This chain connects TRBV19 to TRBJ2-1; 9 bases line up with TRBD2. The V and J ends lost 3 bases and 1 base, in that order; junction bases with no gene match: 1. This CDR3 region has 15 residues. Germline CDR1 reads LNHDA; CDR2 reads SQIVND (reference sequence). CDR3 nucleotide sequence: TGTGCCAGTAGTATTAGCGGGGGATCCTACAATGAGCAGTTCTTC. Translated, it gives CASSISGGSYNEQFF.

This clonotype came up many times. The rearrangement links TRBV2 to TRBJ2-5, with D possibly TRBD2 on 6 matching bases. Between the trimmed V and J ends, which lost 8 bases and 6 bases, there was a span of 19 bases. The germline CDR1 and CDR2 sequences are SNHLY and FYNNEI. This CDR3 has 14 amino acids. Here the CDR3 DNA reads TGTGCCAGCGGGTCGGGGGATTATTTAAAGACCCAGTACTTC. It yields the protein CASGSGDYLKTQYF.

This clonotype was seen repeatedly, ten times or more. The rearrangement joins TRBV2 to TRBJ2-7; 11 bases agree with TRBD1. Trimming removed 3 bases from V and 8 bases from J; junction bases left unmatched: 0. CDR1 SNHLY and CDR2 FYNNEI come from the germline V gene. The CDR3 length is 12 residues. The CDR3 here is CASSEDRGQQYF. Here the CDR3 DNA reads TGTGCCAGCAGTGAGGACAGGGGGCAGCAGTACTTC.

V gene TRBV6-4 combines with J gene TRBJ1-2; 9 bases are a match to TRBD1. The CDR3 runs to 16 residues. Trimming at V came to 5 bases and at J to 6 bases, leaving 13 bases not matched to a gene. Germline CDR1 and CDR2: MRHNA and SNTAGT. CDR3 region: CASSYFPWDRADGYTF. CDR3 in DNA: TGTGCCAGCAGTTACTTCCCCTGGGACAGGGCGGATGGCTACACCTTC.

This clonotype has ten or more counts. The chain is built from TRBV20-1 and TRBJ2-5; 9 bases fit TRBD2. The V gene end was trimmed by 1 base and the J gene end by 4 bases; junction bases not matched to a gene: 4. Looked up from germline, CDR1 is DFQATT and CDR2 is SNEGSKA (reference sequence). This CDR3 contains 14 residues. CDR3 coding DNA: TGCAGTGCTAGAGTAGCGGGGGAGGGAGAGACCCAGTACTTC. The encoded protein is CSARVAGEGETQYF.

This chain uses TRBV5-1 with TRBJ2-5; D unresolved. CDR3 length: 15 amino acids. The V end was cut by 0 bases, the J end by 2 bases, with 11 bases between. Germline CDR1 and CDR2: SGHRS and YFSETQ. The DNA for the CDR3 is TGCGCCAGCAGCTTGGCGCAGGTGGCGCAAGAGACCCAGTACTTC. Its protein is CASSLAQVAQETQYF. Combining the CDR3 with reference TRBV5-1 and TRBJ2-5 gives the whole variable domain KAGVTQTPRYLIKTRGQQVTLSCSPISGHRSVSWYQQTPGQGLQFLFEYFSETQRNKGNFPGRFSGRQFSNSRSEMNVSTLELGDSALYLCASSLAQVAQETQYFGPGTRLLVL.

This clonotype was counted between two and nine times. The chain links TRBV19 to TRBJ1-3; unclear D gene. The CDR3 runs 15 residues. V was shortened by 3 bases and J by 1 base, with 10 bases between the two germline ends. Germline CDR1 LNHDA, CDR2 SQIVND (reference sequence). CDR3 nucleotides: TGTGCCAGTAGTATTCGCGACCTTTCTGGAAACACCATATATTTT. It translates to CASSIRDLSGNTIYF.

This clonotype came up many times. The chain joins TRBV12-3 or TRBV12-4 to TRBJ1-1; perhaps TRBD1 as D (5 bases). This CDR3 region has 15 residues. V was trimmed by 5 bases and J by 1 base, leaving 14 bases between them. Here the CDR3 DNA reads TGTGCCAGCAGTCCCCGGGACCTTCCGAACACTGAAGCTTTCTTT. Its protein is CASSPRDLPNTEAFF.

There are many counts of this clonotype. V gene TRBV28 combines with J gene TRBJ2-7; D call uncertain. V was pared by 4 bases and J by 3 bases, with 16 bases between. CDR1 MDHEN and CDR2 SYDVKM come from the germline V gene. This CDR3 is 15 amino acids long. This CDR3 is CASSSSILAGYEQYF. The DNA for the CDR3 is TGTGCCAGCAGTTCGAGCATCCTCGCCGGCTACGAGCAGTACTTC.

This chain links TRBV9 with TRBJ2-1, with D hard to call. Germline V gene data show CDR1 as SGDLS and CDR2 as YYNGEE. Trimming shortened V by 4 bases and J by 4 bases, and 9 bases separated the two germline ends. The CDR3 has 13 residues. The CDR3 reads CASSLHSYNEQFF. The CDR3 region has the DNA TGTGCCAGCAGCCTCCATAGTTACAATGAGCAGTTCTTC.

This clonotype has ten or more counts. CDR3 residues: CASSRVPSGEQYF. Written as DNA, the CDR3 is TGTGCCAGCAGCCGTGTCCCAAGCGGCGAGCAGTACTTC. The chain combines TRBV14 with TRBJ2-7; D perhaps matches TRBD2 (5 bases). Germline V CDR1 and CDR2: SGHDN, FVKESK. CDR3 size: 13 residues. Trimming stripped 4 bases from V and 6 bases from J, with 13 bases between.

The sample holds many counts of this clonotype. This sequence joins TRBV20-1 and TRBJ1-1; no firm D call. CDR3 length: 14 amino acids. Germline lookup yields CDR1 DFQATT and CDR2 SNEGSKA (reference sequence). Trimming pared 2 bases from V and 3 bases from J, leaving 13 bases between. Here the CDR3 reads CSARSPAEDTEAFF. In DNA, the CDR3 is TGCAGTGCTAGATCCCCAGCAGAGGACACTGAAGCTTTCTTT.

The genes are TRBV30 and TRBJ1-6; perhaps TRBD1 as D (5 bases). Trimming took off 1 base at V and 7 bases at J, with 5 bases between the two ends. Germline V gene sequence: CDR1 GTSNPN, CDR2 SVGIG (reference sequence). This CDR3 spans 12 amino acids. The CDR3 DNA is TGTGCCTGGAGTGGGGGGAATTCACCCCTCCACTTT. Protein sequence: CAWSGGNSPLHF.

CDR3 amino acids: CASSVQGSPYNEQFF. The DNA for the CDR3 is TGTGCCAGTAGTGTACAGGGAAGTCCCTACAATGAGCAGTTCTTC. This chain links TRBV19 with TRBJ2-1; the D gene is possibly TRBD1 (6 bases). The CDR3 has 15 amino acids. CDR1 and CDR2 from the germline V gene are LNHDA and SQIVND (reference sequence). The V gene lost 5 bases and the J gene lost 2 bases, with 13 bases spanning the gap.

Worth noting for this clonotype: This may be a read error: a much more frequent sequence differs by one nucleotide. The chain joins TRBV12-3 or TRBV12-4 to TRBJ2-7; TRBD2 agrees at 9 bases. This CDR3 contains 15 residues. The junction had 9 bases not matched to a gene; V was cut back by 2 bases and J by 7 bases. The CDR3 coding sequence is TGTGCCAGCAGTTTACTGGCGGGGGGGCGAAATGAGCAGTACTTC. Amino acids: CASSLLAGGRNEQYF.

This clonotype was counted a few times. The chain is built from TRBV12-3 or TRBV12-4 and TRBJ1-3, with 9 bases fitting TRBD1. Trimming removed 7 bases from V and 5 bases from J; junction bases left unmatched: 6. The CDR3 spans 14 residues. The chain's CDR3 is CASTGQGSRNTIYF. CDR3 nucleotides: TGTGCCAGCACGGGACAGGGAAGTAGAAACACCATATATTTT.